Sequencing of this T cell receptor beta chain was carried out in a study of T cell responses to AZD1222 COVID-19 vaccine. Clones were read by immunoSEQ multiplex PCR, and TCRdb kept only the in-frame ones, dropping some. The sample shows 160,000 or so clones, roughly 94% of them seen only once. This CDR3 contains 11 residues. The V gene's germline CDR1 is MNHEY and CDR2 SVGAGI. Trimming pared 10 bases from V and 3 bases from J, leaving 9 bases between. This chain connects TRBV6-5 to TRBJ1-2; maybe TRBD1 (6 bases). The source was peripheral blood, collected 28 days after the second AZD1222 dose. This TCR came from an adult who received the AZD1222 COVID-19 vaccine. The CDR3: CATHRDYGYTF. In DNA form, the CDR3 reads TGTGCCACCCACAGGGACTATGGCTACACCTTC.